Following are 16 T cell receptor beta chains from one sample sequenced in a study of yellow fever vaccine responses in identical twins. TCRdb called the RT-PCR reads again in MiXCR, with one record for every CDR3 protein. The top ten clones hold just under 3.5% of a sample with approximately 6,900 distinct CDR3 sequences, around 84% of them seen once. The sequenced sample was T cells from blood (PBMCs), unsorted or a sorted subset (not recorded which), obtained before or after yellow fever vaccination (not recorded which). Receptors were obtained from a woman under 30 who received the yellow fever vaccine.

This sequence joins TRBV4-1 and TRBJ1-2; D may be TRBD1 (6 bases). The ends were cut back, 2 bases at V and 5 bases at J, with 21 bases in the middle. CDR1 is MGHRA and CDR2 is YSYEKL in the germline V gene. The CDR3 sequence is 17 residues long. As DNA, the CDR3 is TGCGCCAGCAGCCAACTCTCAGGCGGGGGGGCGAGGTATGGCTACACCTTC. It encodes CASSQLSGGGARYGYTF.

The V gene is TRBV4-3, the J gene TRBJ2-1; 12 bases map to TRBD2. From germline, CDR1 is LGHNA and CDR2 YSLEER. This CDR3 region has 17 residues. V was pared by 3 bases and J by 4 bases, with 7 bases of the junction left unmatched. The CDR3: CASSQDTSGGQYNEQFF. The CDR3 nucleotides are TGCGCCAGCAGCCAGGACACTAGCGGGGGGCAATACAATGAGCAGTTCTTC.

The chain employs TRBV23-1 and TRBJ2-1, with 10 positions matching TRBD1. TRBV23-1 is an ORF; its function is uncertain. J lost 6 bases, V lost 11 bases, and 4 bases had no gene match. This CDR3 comprises 12 residues. The CDR3 region has the DNA TGCGCCGGGACAGGGGTCCGCAATGAGCAGTTCTTC. This gives the protein CAGTGVRNEQFF.

The V and J genes are TRBV18 and TRBJ1-6; D is unclear. The germline V gene encodes CDR1 KGHSH and CDR2 LQKENI. The CDR3 extends over 14 amino acids. V was trimmed by 2 bases and J by 10 bases, leaving 12 bases between them. This chain's CDR3 is CASSPYDSWSPLHF. The CDR3 DNA reads TGTGCCAGCTCACCATATGACTCCTGGTCACCCCTCCACTTT.

This sequence joins TRBV29-1 and TRBJ2-1; perhaps TRBD1 as D (5 bases). V lost 3 bases and J lost 6, with 12 bases in between. This CDR3 region has 13 residues. Germline assignment: CDR1 SQVTM and CDR2 ANQGSEA. As DNA, the CDR3 is TGCAGCGTTGACAGGGTGGATTCCAATGAGCAGTTCTTC. Translating it yields CSVDRVDSNEQFF.

The chain joins TRBV29-1 to TRBJ2-1; possible D gene TRBD2, 6 bases. This CDR3 contains 15 residues. Germline lookup yields CDR1 SQVTM and CDR2 ANQGSEA. The V end lost 4 bases, the J end lost 0 bases, and 13 bases lay between the germline ends. CDR3 sequence reads: CSVGGTSLSYNEQFF. As DNA, the CDR3 is TGCAGCGTTGGAGGGACTTCTCTCTCCTACAATGAGCAGTTCTTC.

The rearrangement joins TRBV7-6 to TRBJ2-3; D might be TRBD1 (5 bases). This CDR3 is built from 13 residues. Looked up from germline, CDR1 is SGHVS and CDR2 is FNYEAQ. V lost 7 bases, J lost 1 base, and 9 bases lay in between. The DNA for the CDR3 is TGTGCCAGCATTGGGGCGGGCACAGATACGCAGTATTTT. It encodes CASIGAGTDTQYF.

The sample holds a few counts of this clonotype. The chain recombines TRBV3-1 with TRBJ2-4, with D unclear. V gave up 0 bases and J gave up 0 bases, with 18 bases separating them. Per the germline V gene, CDR1 is LGHDT and CDR2 is YNNKEL (reference sequence). The CDR3 has 19 amino acids. The CDR3 bases are TGTGCCAGCAGCCAAGAGGTCCCTCGAGGTCCTATAGCCAAAAACATTCAGTACTTC. This gives the protein CASSQEVPRGPIAKNIQYF.

The V call is TRBV5-1, the J call TRBJ1-1; 9 bases fit TRBD1. Germline CDR1 is SGHRS and CDR2 is YFSETQ. J lost 5 bases, V lost 2 bases, and 10 bases had no gene match. The CDR3 is 16 residues long. The CDR3 region is CASSFTGGAGITEAFF. CDR3 nucleotide sequence: TGCGCCAGCAGCTTCACAGGGGGCGCAGGGATTACTGAAGCTTTCTTT.

This clonotype was observed a handful of times. The chain has TRBV11-2 and TRBJ2-5; 11 bases map to TRBD2. The CDR3 runs 16 residues. Germline loops: CDR1 SGHAT, CDR2 FQNNGV. Trimming at V came to 6 bases and at J to 5 bases, leaving 11 bases not matched to a gene. In DNA form, the CDR3 reads TGTGCCAGCAGTTATCGTAGCGGGAGGGTGGGGGAGACCCAGTACTTC. Translating gives CASSYRSGRVGETQYF.

This chain connects TRBV7-2 to TRBJ1-3, with TRBD1 identical over 9 bases. The CDR3 consists of 13 residues. Losses at the gene ends were 6 bases for V and 6 bases for J; bases not matched to a gene: 3. CDR1 and CDR2 (germline): SGHTA, FQGNSA. The CDR3 is CASRGQGANTIYF. CDR3 coding DNA: TGTGCCAGCAGGGGACAGGGCGCAAACACCATATATTTT.

V gene TRBV21-1 combines with J gene TRBJ2-7; TRBD1 is the table's D call, not checked against the DNA. TRBV21-1 is described as a pseudogene. CDR3 length equals 13 residues. The CDR3 DNA is TGTGCCAGTGTCAGGGGGAACTCCTACGAGCAGTACTTC. This encodes CASVRGNSYEQYF.

In DNA form, the CDR3 reads TGTGCCAGCAGCCAAGGGATGGGACAGGGTCTCTACGAGCAGTACTTC. This translates into CASSQGMGQGLYEQYF. V usage is TRBV4-2 and J usage is TRBJ2-7, with 9 bases aligning to TRBD1. In germline, CDR1 is LGHNA, CDR2 YNFKEQ. V shed 1 base and J 3 bases; nucleotides not matched to a gene: 7. The CDR3 is made up of 16 amino acids.

The J gene is TRBJ1-1, the V gene TRBV29-1; D call uncertain. Germline CDR1 SQVTM, CDR2 ANQGSEA. The CDR3 spans 13 residues. With 2 bases removed from V and 6 bases from J, the gap between germline ends came to 13 bases. The CDR3 sequence is CSVELPNRAEAFF. Here the CDR3 DNA reads TGCAGCGTTGAATTGCCCAATAGGGCTGAAGCTTTCTTT.

The V and J genes are TRBV9 and TRBJ2-7; a possible D gene is TRBD1 (6 bases). Trimming cost V 0 bases and J 2 bases, with 9 bases left between them. The CDR3 consists of 14 residues. Germline V gene data show CDR1 as SGDLS and CDR2 as YYNGEE. As DNA, the CDR3 is TGTGCCAGCAGCGTAGGGCAGGGGACCTACGAGCAGTACTTC. Protein product: CASSVGQGTYEQYF.

A single count supports this clonotype. The rearrangement links TRBV2 to TRBJ2-3; the match to TRBD2 covers 7 bases. Germline V gene lookup returns CDR1 SNHLY and CDR2 FYNNEI. The CDR3 is 16 residues long. V lost 6 bases, J lost 5 bases, and 14 bases stayed unmatched. CDR3 DNA sequence: TGTGCCAGCAGAAACCCTCCAGCGGGAATGAGAGATACGCAGTATTTT. It yields the protein CASRNPPAGMRDTQYF.